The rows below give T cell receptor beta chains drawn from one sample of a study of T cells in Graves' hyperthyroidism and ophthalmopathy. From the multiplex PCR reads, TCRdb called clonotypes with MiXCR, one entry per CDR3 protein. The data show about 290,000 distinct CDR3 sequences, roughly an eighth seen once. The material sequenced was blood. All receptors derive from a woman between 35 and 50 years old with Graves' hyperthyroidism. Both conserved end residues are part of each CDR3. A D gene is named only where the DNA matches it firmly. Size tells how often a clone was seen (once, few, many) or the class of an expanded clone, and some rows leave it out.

DNA: TGTGCCAGCAGCTTAGCGGGGACAGGGGACCCCGAGACCCAGTACTTC
CDR3: CASSLAGTGDPETQYF
J: TRBJ2-5
D: TRBD1
size: many
V: TRBV7-8

DNA: TGTGCCAGCTTCTCGACTAGCGGGATCTACAATGAGCAGTTCTTC
CDR3: CASFSTSGIYNEQFF
J: TRBJ2-1
D: TRBD2
size: few
V: TRBV18

DNA: TGTGCCAGCAGTTTAACAGGGGGCGGGAGGAACACCGGGGAGCTGTTTTTT
CDR3: CASSLTGGGRNTGELFF
J: TRBJ2-2
D: TRBD1
size: many
V: TRBV28

DNA: TGCGCCAGCAGCTTGGGACTCCGGGACGACACAGATACGCAGTATTTT
CDR3: CASSLGLRDDTDTQYF
J: TRBJ2-3
D: NA
size: NA
V: TRBV5-1

DNA: TGTGCCAGCAGTTACTCTTCCAGGGTATCCTACAATGAGCAGTTCTTC
CDR3: CASSYSSRVSYNEQFF
J: TRBJ2-1
D: NA
size: few
V: TRBV6-6

DNA: TGTGCCACCAGTCAGACTACGAACACCGGGGAGCTGTTTTTT
CDR3: CATSQTTNTGELFF
J: TRBJ2-2
D: NA
size: many
V: TRBV24-1

DNA: TGTGCCAGCAAACATCCGGTTCCGGGGGCCAACGTCCTGACTTTC
CDR3: CASKHPVPGANVLTF
J: TRBJ2-6
D: NA
size: few
V: TRBV6-1

DNA: TGTGCCTGGAGTGGGAAGGGCGCAACTAATGAAAAACTGTTTTTT
CDR3: CAWSGKGATNEKLFF
J: TRBJ1-4
D: NA
size: few
V: TRBV30

DNA: TGTGCCAGCAGCTTTCAACAGGCGAACACCGGGGAGCTGTTTTTT
CDR3: CASSFQQANTGELFF
J: TRBJ2-2
D: NA
size: many
V: TRBV11-3

DNA: TGTGCCAGCAGCTTCTCGATGACCAAAAACATTCAGTACTTC
CDR3: CASSFSMTKNIQYF
J: TRBJ2-4
D: NA
size: few
V: TRBV5-6

DNA: TGTGCCAGCAGGACAGGTCATTCTGAAGCTTTCTTT
CDR3: CASRTGHSEAFF
J: TRBJ1-1
D: NA
size: many
V: TRBV2

DNA: TGTGCCAGCACCCCAGGGACAGGGGGAGTCACCGGGGAGCTGTTTTTT
CDR3: CASTPGTGGVTGELFF
J: TRBJ2-2
D: TRBD1
size: many
V: TRBV2

DNA: TGCAGCGTCCTGTTTGCCAGCGGGAGTAATGAGCAGTTCTTC
CDR3: CSVLFASGSNEQFF
J: TRBJ2-1
D: TRBD2
size: many
V: TRBV29-1

DNA: TGCGCCAGCAGTGTACGGACAGGTATCCAAGAGACCCAGTACTTC
CDR3: CASSVRTGIQETQYF
J: TRBJ2-5
D: TRBD1
size: many
V: TRBV10-1

DNA: TGTGCCAGCAGCCAACAAAGGGATACGCAGTATTTT
CDR3: CASSQQRDTQYF
J: TRBJ2-3
D: NA
size: many
V: TRBV28

DNA: TGCGCCAGCAAATTAGGGATGAACACTGAAGCTTTCTTT
CDR3: CASKLGMNTEAFF
J: TRBJ1-1
D: NA
size: NA
V: TRBV5-1